The 10 T cell receptor beta chains presented below share a single source sample, sequenced in a study of OX40 agonist ivuxolimab in advanced cancers. The protocol used for the library was the immunoSEQ multiplex PCR assay. In TCRdb, the immuneACCESS table is reduced to in-frame sequences with V and J assigned. These tables do not hold every clone; where another copy was compared, an unresolved V gene accounts for under half, and the others remain unexplained. The sample includes 37,000 or so clones, with roughly 85% observed a single time. The ten largest account for about a sixth of the sample. Sequencing used CD4+ or CD8+ T cells sorted from blood, obtained in a trial of the OX40 agonist ivuxolimab. These receptors originate from an adult with an advanced solid tumor such as melanoma, head and neck, liver or kidney cancer.

This rearrangement joins TRBV4-3 to TRBJ2-5; 9 positions agree with TRBD2. Germline lookup yields CDR1 LGHNA and CDR2 YSLEER. J lost 2 bases, V lost 1 base, and 5 bases had no gene match. The CDR3 totals 16 residues. Here the CDR3 reads CASSQVIAGEQETQYF. The CDR3 DNA follows: TGCGCCAGCAGCCAAGTTATAGCGGGGGAGCAAGAGACCCAGTACTTC.

The V gene is TRBV11-2, the J gene TRBJ2-7; no definite D call. Trimming removed 1 base from V and 7 bases from J, with 8 bases in between. The CDR3 contains 12 residues. Germline V gives CDR1 SGHAT, CDR2 FQNNGV. CDR3 sequence reads: CASSLAAVEQYF. The CDR3 DNA is TGTGCCAGCAGCTTAGCGGCCGTTGAGCAGTACTTC. The whole variable domain, remainder taken from reference TRBV11-2 and TRBJ2-7, is EAGVAQSPRYKIIEKRQSVAFWCNPISGHATLYWYQQILGQGPKLLIQFQNNGVVDDSQLPKDRFSAERLKGVDSTLKIQPAKLEDSAVYLCASSLAAVEQYFGPGTRLTVT.

The chain uses TRBV19 and TRBJ1-2, with unresolved D. There are 11 residues in the CDR3. V was trimmed by 4 bases and J by 8 bases, leaving 8 bases between them. The germline V gene has CDR1 LNHDA and CDR2 SQIVND (reference sequence). The CDR3 reads CASSTGVGYTF. The CDR3 DNA follows: TGTGCCAGTAGTACTGGCGTCGGCTACACCTTC.

The rearrangement links TRBV4-3 to TRBJ1-4; 10 positions agree with TRBD1. V lost 6 bases and J lost 8; bases outside the gene matches: 6. Germline CDR1 reads LGHNA; CDR2 reads YSLEER. The CDR3 is made up of 14 amino acids. CDR3 region: CASRSGTGVEKLFF. The DNA for the CDR3 is TGCGCCAGCAGAAGCGGGACAGGGGTGGAAAAACTGTTTTTT.

J is TRBJ1-1 and V is TRBV6-5; unclear D gene. Trimming shortened V by 0 bases and J by 6 bases, and 8 bases separated the two germline ends. There are 13 residues in the CDR3. Germline CDR1 and CDR2: MNHEY and SVGAGI. The CDR3 protein is CASSYSSRAEAFF. The CDR3 nucleotides are TGTGCCAGCAGTTACTCGTCTAGGGCTGAAGCTTTCTTT.

The chain combines TRBV6-6 with TRBJ1-2; D is unclear. Germline CDR1 reads MNHNY; CDR2 reads SVGAGI (reference sequence). Trimming took 0 bases from V and 6 from J, leaving 5 bases between them. The CDR3 runs to 12 residues. The chain's CDR3 is CASSYSKDGYTF. The CDR3 nucleotides are TGTGCCAGCAGTTACTCGAAGGATGGCTACACCTTC.

This clone came up a few times. This chain connects TRBV30 to TRBJ1-1, with 7 bases that match TRBD1. Germline V CDR1 and CDR2: GTSNPN, SVGIG (reference sequence). The CDR3 loop spans 13 amino acids. The V segment lost 0 bases and the J segment 9 bases; nucleotides outside the gene matches: 7. The CDR3 DNA reads as TGTGCCTGGAGTGTACTTGGGACAGATAAAGCTTTCTTT. Its translation is CAWSVLGTDKAFF.

This chain joins TRBV5-4 and TRBJ1-2; D is perhaps TRBD1 (6 bases). The germline V and J ends were trimmed by 1 base and 7 bases, with 14 bases remaining between them. In germline, CDR1 is SGHNT, CDR2 YYREEE (reference sequence). The CDR3 has 14 residues. DNA for the CDR3: TGTGCCAGCAGCTTGCTGGGGGCAGCGACTGGCTACACCTTC. Translating it yields CASSLLGAATGYTF.

Notes on this clone: Other DNA sequences in the same sample also yield this CDR3. The V call is TRBV30, the J call TRBJ2-3, with D possibly being TRBD2 (6 bases). Trimming took 2 bases from V and 4 from J, leaving 10 bases between them. The CDR3 spans 13 residues. Germline CDR1 and CDR2: GTSNPN and SVGIG (reference sequence). CDR3 sequence reads: CAWSLTGADTQYF. The CDR3 DNA sequence: TGTGCCTGGAGTCTAACGGGGGCAGATACGCAGTATTTT.

Here the CDR3 reads CASSPRPIRGRPQHF. CDR3 nucleotide sequence: TGTGCCAGCTCACCACGGCCCATCAGGGGGCGGCCCCAGCATTTT. The chain uses TRBV18 and TRBJ1-5; TRBD1 matches at 8 bases. The CDR3 covers 15 residues. The germline V gene has CDR1 KGHSH and CDR2 LQKENI. V was clipped by 1 base and J by 9 bases; unmatched bases: 8.